The rows below give T cell receptor beta chains drawn from one sample of a study of blood T cells in healthy people across ages. TCRdb used MiXCR to reprocess the 5' RACE reads, holding one entry per CDR3 protein. The sample lists 790,000 or so distinct CDR3 sequences; roughly 50% were seen once. Material for sequencing was blood. These receptors were taken from a man aged 40-49 years in good health. CDR3s leave out the opening cysteine and the closing phenylalanine or tryptophan.

>TRBV20-1|TRBJ2-1
SAGGLAGGSGQF
>TRBV28|TRBJ2-7
ASSSPGQGPYEQY
>TRBV19|TRBJ2-7
ASSLYPGPSEEQY
>TRBV7-3|TRBJ2-1
ASSLDPREQF
>TRBV7-2|TRBJ2-7
ASSLSARVEYEQY
>TRBV5-1|TRBJ1-4
ASSWDRGEKLF
>TRBV7-8|TRBJ1-1
ASSRQSGFTEAF
>TRBV2|NA
ASSEAIRQPAYEQY
>TRBV11-2|NA
ASSPRRGRVETQY
>TRBV20-1|TRBJ2-4
SAREGLFKNIQY
>TRBV7-3|TRBJ2-3
ASSRGLAGGADTQY
>TRBV7-9|NA
ASSLRGTGYSEQY
>TRBV4-3|TRBJ1-4
ASSRSPGQPDEKLF
>TRBV14|TRBJ2-3
ASSQENGRHALQY
>TRBV29-1|TRBJ2-7
SGLSGSGGYEQY
>TRBV4-1|TRBJ1-2
ASSQEDGDRSSGYT
>TRBV4-2|TRBJ2-5
ASSQNRDTQETQY
>TRBV27|TRBJ1-2
ASSLYLGAAYGYT
>TRBV4-1|TRBJ2-4
ASTGTGSTNVQY
>TRBV7-3|TRBJ1-1
ASSSQGRRTEAF
>TRBV5-1|TRBJ2-5
ASSVYQETQY
>TRBV24-1|TRBJ2-1
ATQGVDEQF
>TRBV7-3|TRBJ2-7
ASSLNRGPYEQY
>TRBV2|TRBJ1-2
ATLKTAYGYT
>TRBV3-1|TRBJ2-5
ASSQDVLAGETQY
>TRBV7-4|TRBJ1-4
ASSVWTEPREKLF
>TRBV12-3/TRBV12-4|NA
ASSLDGEPPDEQY
>TRBV6-1|TRBJ2-6
ASSVRDRDVLT
>TRBV12-3/TRBV12-4|TRBJ2-1
ASSLEGLVPNEQF
>TRBV3-1|TRBJ2-1
ASSYRGHNERF
>TRBV7-6|TRBJ2-1
ASSLMTGGRGSNEQF
>TRBV5-1|TRBJ2-7
ASSLDGQGAYEQY
>TRBV3-1|TRBJ1-2
ASSQEPGAGYT
>TRBV20-1|TRBJ1-3
SATQRSWTGNTIY
>TRBV7-9|TRBJ2-4
ASSLNMGLAGNIQY
>TRBV4-3|TRBJ2-3
ASRRTLAGELDTQY
>TRBV7-2|TRBJ1-1
ASTGGQMNTEAF
>TRBV11-3|TRBJ2-1
ASSSGGSNEQF
>TRBV12-3/TRBV12-4|TRBJ2-5
ASSFGVAGDETQY
>TRBV12-3/TRBV12-4|TRBJ1-2
ASSPQGYGYT
>TRBV5-1|NA
ASSVLPARGEQF
>TRBV7-2|TRBJ1-2
ASSPSTTQGYGYT
>TRBV29-1|TRBJ2-3
SVAGLAGSTDTQY
>TRBV5-1|TRBJ2-2
ASSRGQAADTGELF
>TRBV20-1|NA
SARDRTQPAYEQY
>TRBV29-1|TRBJ2-5
SVESEKGWAQY
>TRBV7-2|NA
ASSPGQFPIQY
>TRBV20-1|TRBJ2-5
SANLVETQY
>TRBV7-2|TRBJ2-1
ASSLSLAGEAEKF
>TRBV25-1|TRBJ2-3
ASSEPGLASTDTQY
>TRBV15|TRBJ1-6
ATSRERNSYNSPLH
>TRBV9|TRBJ2-2
ASSVGLAGDTGELF
>TRBV4-1|TRBJ1-5
ASSQPVENQPQH